This T cell receptor beta chain stems from a study of identical twins listed by TCRdb under 2016. In terms of the full investigation: To test whether fetal clonotypes persist, the study used deep sequencing on TCR alpha and beta repertoires from monozygotic twins, unrelated adults of various ages, and cord blood. Replicate twin experiments were performed at different times using different library preparation protocols to rule out contamination. Paper-wide results and their limitations: Fewer insertions were carried by abundant cord blood beta clonotypes, a similar but weaker trend appeared in young adult naive repertoires, and no such trend appeared in memory repertoires. Conclusions relied on cross-sectional statistical analysis, since the same donors could not be followed over many years. In beta out-of-frame sequences, excess twin sharing was weaker, because having fewer shared sequences lowered the signal-to-noise ratio. Zero-insertion analyses could be partly confounded by invariant T cells such as MAIT and iNKT, although diverse VJ usage argued against such confounding for most clonotypes. Out-of-frame TCR alpha sequences shared between twins showed an excess of low generation-probability sequences compared with coincidental sharing between unrelated individuals. In monozygotic twins, recombination models systematically underestimated out-of-frame TCR alpha sharing, but the models matched the sharing seen between unrelated individuals.

All donors were healthy Caucasians. Miltenyi CD45RO+ enrichment and human naive T-cell isolation kits were used to isolate memory (CD45RO+) and naive T cells from PBMC. On this clonotype: Its binding antigen is unknown. Base qualities are not recorded, but no much larger clone differs from it by a single base.

Preparation of the library involved 5' RACE. The listed sequencing device is Illumina HiSeq 2000. A universal primer binding site was introduced by template switching, and a unique molecular identifier was present in the final cDNA, enabling accurate counting of TCR cDNA molecules. Specific primers in the conserved constant-segment region were used to synthesize first-strand cDNA for TCR alpha and beta chains. Each cDNA library was double barcoded, with a SMART-Mk sample barcode plus Illumina barcodes, to control for contamination. TruSeq adapter sequences, together with Illumina sample barcodes, were added in two successive PCR steps. The Illumina HiSeq platform was used with custom primers to sequence TCR alpha and beta cDNA libraries. Regarding the original processing steps: Raw reads were processed with MiGEC to extract unique molecular identifiers, and MiXCR was used to determine CDR3 positions. For each individual, recombination models were inferred using an EM algorithm with the repgenHMM and IGoR tools. Shared clonotype analysis was performed with the tcR package in R, normalizing sharing by the product of cloneset sizes. To study raw recombination without the effects of thymic and clonal selection, out-of-frame nonproductive sequences were analyzed. TCRdb reprocessed the public reads (quality trimming at Q25 with fastp, clone calling with MiXCR) and kept in-frame beta chains. Under each unique CDR3 protein, matching rows form one entry showing the most common genes and DNA. These V and J calls rely on TCRdb rather than the paper's analysis. The sample table records a few hundred thousand distinct CDR3 sequences; about 10% of these occur just once. The ten largest clones capture approximately 11% of the sample.

The germline ends are 12 bases apart after V is trimmed by 0 bases and J by 0 bases. CDR1 is given as LGHNA and CDR2 as YSLEER, both from the germline V gene. The CDR3, from cysteine to phenylalanine, totals 16 residues. Just the 48-base CDR3 DNA is kept, in frame starting at base 1. Material for sequencing was memory T cells sorted from blood. Read against the paper, the sample's cell subset or site label means: CD45RO+ enriched T cells. This receptor was obtained from a man aged 45-60 years in good health. The V gene is TRBV4-3 and the J gene is TRBJ2-7, with the D gene call left open. The encoded CDR3 is CASSQDQQSDSYEQYF. The DNA sequence is TGCGCCAGCAGCCAAGATCAACAGTCCGACTCCTACGAGCAGTACTTC.